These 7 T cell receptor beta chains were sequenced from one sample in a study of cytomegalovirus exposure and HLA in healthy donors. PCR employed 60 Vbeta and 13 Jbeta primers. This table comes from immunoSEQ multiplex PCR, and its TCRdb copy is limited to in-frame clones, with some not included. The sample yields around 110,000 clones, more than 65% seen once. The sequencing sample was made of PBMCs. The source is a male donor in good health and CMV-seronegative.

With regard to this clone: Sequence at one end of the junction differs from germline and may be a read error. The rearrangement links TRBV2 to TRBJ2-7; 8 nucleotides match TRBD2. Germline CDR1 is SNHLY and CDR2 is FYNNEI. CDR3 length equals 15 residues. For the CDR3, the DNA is TGTGCCAGCAGTGAAGACGGGAGGGCCCCCTACGACCAGTACTTC. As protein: CASSEDGRAPYDQYF.

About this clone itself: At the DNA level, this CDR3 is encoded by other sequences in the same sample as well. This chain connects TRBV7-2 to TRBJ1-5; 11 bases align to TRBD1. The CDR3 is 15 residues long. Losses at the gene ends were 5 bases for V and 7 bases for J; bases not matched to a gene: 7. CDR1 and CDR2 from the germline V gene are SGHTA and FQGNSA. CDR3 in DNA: TGTGCCAGCAGCCCTGGACAGGGGGCAGGACAGCCCCAGCATTTT. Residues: CASSPGQGAGQPQHF.

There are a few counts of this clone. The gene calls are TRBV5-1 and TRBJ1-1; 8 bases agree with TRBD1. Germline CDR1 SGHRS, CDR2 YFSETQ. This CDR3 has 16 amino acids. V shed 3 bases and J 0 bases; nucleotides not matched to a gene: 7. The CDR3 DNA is TGCGCCAGCAGCTGGGGACAGGAGAACATGAACACTGAAGCTTTCTTT. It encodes CASSWGQENMNTEAFF.

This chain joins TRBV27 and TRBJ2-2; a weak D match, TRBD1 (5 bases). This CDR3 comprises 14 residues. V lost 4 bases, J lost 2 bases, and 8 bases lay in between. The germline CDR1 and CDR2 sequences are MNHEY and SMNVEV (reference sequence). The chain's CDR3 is CASSSGLNTGELFF. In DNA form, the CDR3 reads TGTGCCAGCAGTTCAGGGTTAAACACCGGGGAGCTGTTTTTT.

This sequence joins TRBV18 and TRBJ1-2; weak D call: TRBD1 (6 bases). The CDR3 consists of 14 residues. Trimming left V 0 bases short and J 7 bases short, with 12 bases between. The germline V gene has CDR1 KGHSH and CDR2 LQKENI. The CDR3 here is CASSPPAQGSGYTF. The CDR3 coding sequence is TGTGCCAGCTCACCACCGGCACAGGGAAGTGGCTACACCTTC.

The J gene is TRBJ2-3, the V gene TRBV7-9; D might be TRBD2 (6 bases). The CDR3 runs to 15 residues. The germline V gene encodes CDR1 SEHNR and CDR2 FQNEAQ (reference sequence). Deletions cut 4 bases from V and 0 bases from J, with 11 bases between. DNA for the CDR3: TGTGCCAGCAGCTCCGTAGCGGCTAGCACAGATACGCAGTATTTT. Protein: CASSSVAASTDTQYF. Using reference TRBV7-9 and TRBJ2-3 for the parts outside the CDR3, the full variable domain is DTGVSQNPRHKITKRGQNVTFRCDPISEHNRLYWYRQTLGQGPEFLTYFQNEAQLEKSRLLSDRFSAERPKGSFSTLEIQRTEQGDSAMYLCASSSVAASTDTQYFGPGTRLTVL.

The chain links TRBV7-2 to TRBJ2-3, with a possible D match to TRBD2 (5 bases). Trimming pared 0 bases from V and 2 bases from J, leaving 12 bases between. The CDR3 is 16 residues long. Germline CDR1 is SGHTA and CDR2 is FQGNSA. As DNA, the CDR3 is TGTGCCAGCAGCTTAGCTAGAGCGGCGCTCACAGATACGCAGTATTTT. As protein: CASSLARAALTDTQYF.